The 24 T cell receptor beta chains reported below all come from one sample, sequenced in a study of T-cell memory formation after mild COVID-19. TCRdb called the 5' RACE reads again in MiXCR, with one record for every CDR3 protein. The profile shows roughly 190,000 distinct CDR3 sequences, around 30% of them singletons. Sequencing was carried out using PBMCs or a T cell subset sorted from them (not recorded which). These receptors were obtained from an adult woman who had mild COVID-19 (a few samples of this study predate the infection). Cell type and time point are not known.

This clonotype was seen only a few times. The chain employs TRBV5-1 and TRBJ2-3; D perhaps matches TRBD2 (5 bases). CDR3 length: 13 amino acids. V was trimmed by 1 base and J by 4 bases, leaving 7 bases between them. Per germline, CDR1 SGHRS and CDR2 YFSETQ. The CDR3 coding sequence is TGCGCCAGCAGCTTGTCTAGCCCAGATACGCAGTATTTT. This encodes CASSLSSPDTQYF. Full variable domain (missing parts from reference TRBV5-1 and TRBJ2-3): KAGVTQTPRYLIKTRGQQVTLSCSPISGHRSVSWYQQTPGQGLQFLFEYFSETQRNKGNFPGRFSGRQFSNSRSEMNVSTLELGDSALYLCASSLSSPDTQYFGPGTRLTVL.

This clonotype was recorded a few times. V and J are TRBV15 and TRBJ2-3; 9 bases are a match to TRBD2. Germline V gene lookup returns CDR1 LNHNV and CDR2 YYDKDF (reference sequence). There are 17 residues in the CDR3. Losses at the gene ends were 5 bases for V and 2 bases for J; bases not matched to a gene: 11. CDR3 amino acids: CATSSQGAGGVTDTQYF. The CDR3 nucleotides read TGTGCCACCAGCTCGCAAGGGGCGGGAGGGGTCACAGATACGCAGTATTTT.

The chain uses TRBV10-3 and TRBJ2-1; TRBD2 aligns across 8 bases. This CDR3 is 17 amino acids long. Losses at the gene ends were 2 bases for V and 0 bases for J; bases not matched to a gene: 6. From germline, CDR1 is ENHRY and CDR2 SYGVKD. CDR3 amino acids: CAISEAAGTSSYNEQFF. The CDR3 DNA reads as TGTGCCATCAGTGAGGCAGCAGGGACTAGCTCCTACAATGAGCAGTTCTTC.

V is TRBV9 and J is TRBJ2-3; tentative D call: TRBD2 (5 bases). V dropped 1 base and J dropped 1 base, with 7 bases sitting between them. CDR1 and CDR2 (germline): SGDLS, YYNGEE. This CDR3 has 14 amino acids. CDR3 region: CASSVKEGTDTQYF. The CDR3 bases are TGTGCCAGCAGCGTAAAGGAGGGCACAGATACGCAGTATTTT.

This clonotype has at least ten counts. The chain's CDR3 is CASSPNGQGTGELFF. CDR3 coding DNA: TGTGCCAGCAGTCCTAACGGCCAGGGAACCGGGGAGCTGTTTTTT. V gene TRBV6-5 combines with J gene TRBJ2-2, with TRBD1 as a possible D gene (5 bases). V gave up 5 bases and J gave up 5 bases, with 15 bases separating them. Germline V CDR1 and CDR2: MNHEY, SVGAGI. The CDR3 loop spans 15 amino acids.

The V gene is TRBV7-2, the J gene TRBJ2-3; D may be TRBD1 (5 bases). V shed 0 bases and J shed 5 bases, with 9 bases lying between them. In germline, CDR1 is SGHTA, CDR2 FQGNSA. The CDR3 spans 14 residues. The CDR3 sequence is CASSLALQGDTQYF. The DNA for the CDR3 is TGTGCCAGCAGCTTAGCGCTTCAGGGAGATACGCAGTATTTT.

This clonotype was observed a few times. The CDR3 region is CASSPTLNYGYTF. The DNA of the CDR3 is TGTGCCAGCAGCCCTACTCTTAACTATGGCTACACCTTC. The rearrangement joins TRBV7-9 to TRBJ1-2; no firm D call. Germline CDR1 SEHNR, CDR2 FQNEAQ (reference sequence). This CDR3 comprises 13 residues. The V end was cut by 5 bases, the J end by 1 base, with 8 bases between.

This clonotype was seen a handful of times. V gene TRBV7-2 combines with J gene TRBJ2-5, with D tentatively TRBD1 (6 bases). V lost 5 bases and J lost 3, with 13 bases in between. The germline V gene encodes CDR1 SGHTA and CDR2 FQGNSA. CDR3 size: 14 residues. CDR3 nucleotide sequence: TGTGCCAGCAGCCAGGGACACAGGAAAGAGACCCAGTACTTC. Protein product: CASSQGHRKETQYF.

The chain couples TRBV19 to TRBJ2-7; perhaps TRBD2 as D (5 bases). This CDR3 comprises 15 residues. With 4 bases removed from V and 0 bases from J, the gap between germline ends came to 13 bases. Germline V gene data show CDR1 as LNHDA and CDR2 as SQIVND (reference sequence). In nucleotides, the CDR3 is TGTGCCAGTAGTACCCAGTACGGGGTCTCCTACGAGCAGTACTTC. Residues: CASSTQYGVSYEQYF.

This sequence joins TRBV3-1 and TRBJ2-1; TRBD2 matches 7 bases. Trimming took 0 bases from V and 6 from J; bases not matched to a gene: 2. In germline, CDR1 is LGHDT, CDR2 YNNKEL (reference sequence). This CDR3 is 14 amino acids long. CDR3 region: CASSQEGTTNEQFF. For the CDR3, the DNA is TGTGCCAGCAGCCAAGAGGGGACTACCAATGAGCAGTTCTTC.

This clonotype was found a few times. The chain carries TRBV10-3 and TRBJ2-7; perhaps D is TRBD1 or TRBD2 (6 bases each). Germline V gene sequence: CDR1 ENHRY, CDR2 SYGVKD. The ends were cut back, 0 bases at V and 11 bases at J, with 17 bases in the middle. This CDR3 is 14 amino acids long. CDR3 in DNA: TGTGCCATCAGTGAGTCGACAGGCCCTACGGGGGAGTACTTC. It yields the protein CAISESTGPTGEYF.

The rearrangement uses TRBV6-6 and TRBJ2-7; no definite D call. V was cut by 0 bases and J by 2 bases, with 5 bases left in between. The CDR3 spans 13 residues. Per the germline V gene, CDR1 is MNHNY and CDR2 is SVGAGI (reference sequence). The CDR3 nucleotides read TGTGCCAGCAGTTACTCGCTAACCTACGAGCAGTACTTC. Protein: CASSYSLTYEQYF.

This clonotype has only a few counts. The V call is TRBV6-5, the J call TRBJ1-2, with a weak D call TRBD1 (5 bases). This CDR3 contains 14 residues. CDR1 MNHEY and CDR2 SVGAGI come from the germline V gene. V gave up 6 bases and J gave up 4 bases, with 15 bases separating them. The CDR3 nucleotides read TGTGCCAGCAGCGGGACCGCCCAACTCTATGGCTACACCTTC. This sequence encodes CASSGTAQLYGYTF.

The chain joins TRBV12-3 or TRBV12-4 to TRBJ2-7, with TRBD2 matching over 9 bases. Germline trimming cut 6 bases from V and 4 bases from J; bases unmatched to any gene: 7. The CDR3 totals 14 residues. DNA of the CDR3: TGTGCCAGCAGCGCAGGACTAGCGACATACGAGCAGTACTTC. This encodes CASSAGLATYEQYF.

This sequence joins TRBV20-1 and TRBJ1-2, with TRBD1 as a possible D gene (5 bases). CDR1 is DFQATT, CDR2 SNEGSKA, per germline (reference sequence). V gave up 3 bases and J gave up 3 bases, with 17 bases separating them. The CDR3 has 15 amino acids. CDR3 coding DNA: TGCAGTGCTAGGGTGGCAGGGACCGGAGACTATGGCTACACCTTC. Its protein is CSARVAGTGDYGYTF.

This clonotype appeared a few times. This chain connects TRBV7-2 to TRBJ1-1; D might be TRBD1 (6 bases). This CDR3 is 16 amino acids long. The V gene's germline CDR1 is SGHTA and CDR2 FQGNSA. The germline V and J ends were trimmed by 6 bases and 1 base, with 18 bases remaining between them. CDR3 sequence reads: CASRQDSSGANTEAFF. CDR3 DNA: TGTGCCAGCAGGCAGGACAGTAGCGGGGCGAACACTGAAGCTTTCTTT.

This clonotype showed up just a few times. The genes are TRBV5-1 and TRBJ2-3, with D unclear. V lost 4 bases and J lost 4, with 16 bases in between. Per germline, CDR1 SGHRS and CDR2 YFSETQ. The length of the CDR3 is 15 residues. CDR3 in DNA: TGCGCCAGCAGCCGTGGGGAAGGGCGTCCAGATACGCAGTATTTT. As protein: CASSRGEGRPDTQYF.

This clonotype was recorded a few times. This sequence joins TRBV12-3 or TRBV12-4 and TRBJ2-2; possibly TRBD1 or TRBD2 for D (5 bases each). Deletions cut 2 bases from V and 3 bases from J, with 10 bases between. The CDR3 has 15 amino acids. The CDR3 DNA sequence: TGTGCCAGCAGTTTACGCAGGGAGTACACCGGGGAGCTGTTTTTT. Its protein product is CASSLRREYTGELFF.

V and J are TRBV2 and TRBJ1-1, with D perhaps TRBD1 (5 bases). From germline, CDR1 is SNHLY and CDR2 FYNNEI. With 6 bases removed from V and 0 bases from J, the gap between germline ends came to 11 bases. The CDR3 consists of 14 residues. The CDR3 sequence is CASRQGSMNTEAFF. The CDR3 nucleotides read TGTGCCAGCAGGCAGGGAAGCATGAACACTGAAGCTTTCTTT.

This clonotype came up a few times. The V and J genes are TRBV18 and TRBJ2-7; a weak D match, TRBD1 (5 bases). Germline V gives CDR1 KGHSH, CDR2 LQKENI. V was trimmed by 4 bases and J by 3 bases, leaving 31 bases between them. This CDR3 is built from 20 residues. CDR3 DNA sequence: TGTGCCAGCTCACTCCTCCAAACAGGCTTTCAGACCACGAGGAGCTACGAGCAGTACTTC. Amino acids: CASSLLQTGFQTTRSYEQYF.

This clonotype appeared a few times. CDR3 region: CASSEYGTGGHQPQHF. The CDR3 DNA is TGTGCCAGCAGTGAATATGGGACAGGGGGCCATCAGCCCCAGCATTTT. This chain uses TRBV25-1 with TRBJ1-5; 12 nucleotides align to TRBD1. The CDR3 extends over 16 amino acids. With V trimmed by 0 bases and J by 5 bases, 2 bases remained unmatched. Germline CDR1 MGHDK, CDR2 SYGVNS.

This clonotype was counted only a few times. As DNA, the CDR3 is TGCGCCAGCAGCTGGACGACTACTCAGCTAGGGGAGCTGTTTTTT. Translation gives CASSWTTTQLGELFF. The V gene is TRBV5-1, the J gene TRBJ2-2; a possible D gene is TRBD2 (5 bases). The CDR3 is 15 residues long. The germline V gene encodes CDR1 SGHRS and CDR2 YFSETQ. V gave up 3 bases and J gave up 8 bases, with 17 bases separating them.

The genes are TRBV18 and TRBJ1-1, with D tentatively TRBD1 (5 bases). This CDR3 comprises 13 residues. Germline loops: CDR1 KGHSH, CDR2 LQKENI. Trimming took off 5 bases at V and 0 bases at J, with 7 bases between the two ends. CDR3 loop: CASSGGLNTEAFF. For the CDR3, the DNA is TGTGCCAGCTCAGGGGGGTTGAACACTGAAGCTTTCTTT.

This clonotype was counted between two and nine times. This sequence joins TRBV29-1 and TRBJ2-2; D uncertain. CDR1 SQVTM and CDR2 ANQGSEA come from the germline V gene. The ends were cut back, 6 bases at V and 6 bases at J, with 11 bases in the middle. The CDR3 sequence is 12 residues long. For the CDR3, the DNA is TGCAGCGTCTTAACGACGGCCGGGGAGCTGTTTTTT. Protein: CSVLTTAGELFF.